The source of this TCR beta chain is a study of T cells in Graves' hyperthyroidism and ophthalmopathy. Study results and caveats: In the blood, most expanded thyroid clonotypes above 0.001 appeared as well.

This CDR3 spans 14 amino acids. Germline assignment: CDR1 SGHAT and CDR2 FQDESV (reference sequence). Losses at the gene ends were 5 bases for V and 7 bases for J; bases not matched to a gene: 6. Patients having uncontrolled infection, another autoimmune disease, pregnancy or lactation were not included. Diagnosing involved the use of clinical symptoms, serum thyroxine and TRAb, thyroid ultrasound and orbital computed tomography. This clonotype was seen a few times. The target antigen is unknown. Amplified regions were TCR beta CDR3 sequences from RNA transcripts. TCR CDR3 underwent first-round RT-PCR with the HTBI primer set. TCRdb re-analysed the multiplex PCR reads in MiXCR, keeping a single row per CDR3 protein. Here the sample spans hundreds of thousands of distinct CDR3 sequences, around 16% being singletons.

The source material was blood. This chain joins TRBV11-1 and TRBJ1-4; 8 positions match TRBD1. The origin of this receptor is a woman in her thirties or forties with Graves' ophthalmopathy. The CDR3 region has the DNA TGTGCCAGCAGCGACCGGGACAGGAGTGAAAAACTGTTTTTT. It codes for CASSDRDRSEKLFF.